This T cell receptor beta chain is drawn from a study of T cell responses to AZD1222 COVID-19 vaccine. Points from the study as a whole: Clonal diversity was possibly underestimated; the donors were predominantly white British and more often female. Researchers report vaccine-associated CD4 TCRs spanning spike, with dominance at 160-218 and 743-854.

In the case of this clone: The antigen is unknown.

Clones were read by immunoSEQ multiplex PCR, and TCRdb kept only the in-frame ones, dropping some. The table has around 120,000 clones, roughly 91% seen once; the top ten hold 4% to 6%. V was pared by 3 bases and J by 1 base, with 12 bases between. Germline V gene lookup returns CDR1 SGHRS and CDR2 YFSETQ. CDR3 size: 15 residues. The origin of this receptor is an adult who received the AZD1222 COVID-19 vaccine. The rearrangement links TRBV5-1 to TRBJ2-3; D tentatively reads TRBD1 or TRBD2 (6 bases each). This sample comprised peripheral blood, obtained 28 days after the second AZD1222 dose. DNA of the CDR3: TGCGCCAGCAGCTACGGGGGCGGAGGCACAGATACGCAGTATTTT. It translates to CASSYGGGGTDTQYF. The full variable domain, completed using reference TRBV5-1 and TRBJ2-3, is KAGVTQTPRYLIKTRGQQVTLSCSPISGHRSVSWYQQTPGQGLQFLFEYFSETQRNKGNFPGRFSGRQFSNSRSEMNVSTLELGDSALYLCASSYGGGGTDTQYFGPGTRLTVL.